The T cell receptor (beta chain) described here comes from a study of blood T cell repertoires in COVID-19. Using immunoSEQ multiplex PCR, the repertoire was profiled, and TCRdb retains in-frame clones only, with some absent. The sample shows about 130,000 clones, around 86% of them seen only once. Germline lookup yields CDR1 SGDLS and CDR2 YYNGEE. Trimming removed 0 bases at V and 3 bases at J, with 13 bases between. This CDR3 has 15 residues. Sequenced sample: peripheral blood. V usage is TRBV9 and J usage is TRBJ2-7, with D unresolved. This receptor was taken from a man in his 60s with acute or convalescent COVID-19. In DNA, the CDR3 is TGTGCCAGCAGCGTAGAACAGAACCCAAGCTACGAGCAGTACTTC. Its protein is CASSVEQNPSYEQYF.